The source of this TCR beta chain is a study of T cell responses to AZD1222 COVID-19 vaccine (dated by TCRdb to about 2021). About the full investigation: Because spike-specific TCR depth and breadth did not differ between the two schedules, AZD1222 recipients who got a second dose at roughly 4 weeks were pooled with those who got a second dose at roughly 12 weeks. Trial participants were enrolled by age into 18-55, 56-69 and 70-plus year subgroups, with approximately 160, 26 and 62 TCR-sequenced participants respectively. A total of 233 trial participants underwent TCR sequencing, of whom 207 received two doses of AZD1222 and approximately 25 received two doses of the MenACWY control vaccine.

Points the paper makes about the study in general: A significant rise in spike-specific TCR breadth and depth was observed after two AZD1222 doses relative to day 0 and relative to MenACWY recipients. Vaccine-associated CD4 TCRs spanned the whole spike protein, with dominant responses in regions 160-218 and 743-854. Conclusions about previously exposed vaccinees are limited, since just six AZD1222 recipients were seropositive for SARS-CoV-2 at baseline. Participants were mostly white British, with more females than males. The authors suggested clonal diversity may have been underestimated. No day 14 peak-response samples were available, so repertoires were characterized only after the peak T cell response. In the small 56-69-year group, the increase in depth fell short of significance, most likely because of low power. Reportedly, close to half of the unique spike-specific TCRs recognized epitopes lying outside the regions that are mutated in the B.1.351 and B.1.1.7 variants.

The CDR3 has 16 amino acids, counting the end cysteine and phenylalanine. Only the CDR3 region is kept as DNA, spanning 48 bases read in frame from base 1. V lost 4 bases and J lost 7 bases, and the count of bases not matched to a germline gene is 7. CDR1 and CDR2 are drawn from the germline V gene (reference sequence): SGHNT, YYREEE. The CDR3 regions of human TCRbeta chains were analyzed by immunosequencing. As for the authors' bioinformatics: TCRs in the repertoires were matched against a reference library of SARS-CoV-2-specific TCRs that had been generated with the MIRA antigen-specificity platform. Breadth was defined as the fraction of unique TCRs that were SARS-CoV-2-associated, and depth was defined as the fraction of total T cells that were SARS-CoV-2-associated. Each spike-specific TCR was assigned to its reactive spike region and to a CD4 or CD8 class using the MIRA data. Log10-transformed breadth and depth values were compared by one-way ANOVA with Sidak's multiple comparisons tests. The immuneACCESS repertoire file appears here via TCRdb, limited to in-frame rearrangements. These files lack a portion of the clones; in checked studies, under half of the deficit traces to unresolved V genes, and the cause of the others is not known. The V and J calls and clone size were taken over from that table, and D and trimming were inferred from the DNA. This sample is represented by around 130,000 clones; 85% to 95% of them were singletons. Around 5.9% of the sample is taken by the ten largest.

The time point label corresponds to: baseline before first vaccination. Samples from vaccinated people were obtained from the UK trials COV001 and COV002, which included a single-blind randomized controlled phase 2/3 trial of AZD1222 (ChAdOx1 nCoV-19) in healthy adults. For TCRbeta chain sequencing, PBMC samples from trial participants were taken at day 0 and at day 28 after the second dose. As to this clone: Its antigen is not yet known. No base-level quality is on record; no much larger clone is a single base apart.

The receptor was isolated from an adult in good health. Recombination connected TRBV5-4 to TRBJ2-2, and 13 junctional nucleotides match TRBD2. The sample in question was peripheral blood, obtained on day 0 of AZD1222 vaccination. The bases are TGTGCCAGCAGCCCTGGACTAGCGGGAGTAGGCGGGGAGCTGTTTTTT. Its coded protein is CASSPGLAGVGGELFF.